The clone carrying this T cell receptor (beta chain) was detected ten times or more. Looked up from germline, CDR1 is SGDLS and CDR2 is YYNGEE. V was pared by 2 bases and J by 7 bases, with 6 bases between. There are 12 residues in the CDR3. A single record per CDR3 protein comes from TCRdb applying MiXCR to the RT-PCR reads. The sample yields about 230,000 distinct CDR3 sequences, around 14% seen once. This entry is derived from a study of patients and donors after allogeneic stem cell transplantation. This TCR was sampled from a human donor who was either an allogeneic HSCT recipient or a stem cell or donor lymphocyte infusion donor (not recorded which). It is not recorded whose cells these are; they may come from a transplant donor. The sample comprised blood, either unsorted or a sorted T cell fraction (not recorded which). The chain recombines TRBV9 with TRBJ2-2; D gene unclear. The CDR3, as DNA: TGTGCCAGCAGCGTTCTAATCGGGGAGCTGTTTTTT. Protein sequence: CASSVLIGELFF.